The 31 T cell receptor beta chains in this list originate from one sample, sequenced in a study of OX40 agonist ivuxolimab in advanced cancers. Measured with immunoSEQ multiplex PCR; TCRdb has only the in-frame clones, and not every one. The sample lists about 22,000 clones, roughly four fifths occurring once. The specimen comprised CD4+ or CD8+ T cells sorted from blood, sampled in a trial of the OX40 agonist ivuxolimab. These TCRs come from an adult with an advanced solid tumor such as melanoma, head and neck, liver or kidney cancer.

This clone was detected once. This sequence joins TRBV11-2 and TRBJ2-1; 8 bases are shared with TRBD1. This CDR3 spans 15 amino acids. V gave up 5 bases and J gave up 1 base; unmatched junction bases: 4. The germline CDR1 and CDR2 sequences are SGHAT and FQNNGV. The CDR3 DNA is TGTGCCAGCAGCCGGGACAGGATTTCCTACAATGAGCAGTTCTTC. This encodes CASSRDRISYNEQFF.

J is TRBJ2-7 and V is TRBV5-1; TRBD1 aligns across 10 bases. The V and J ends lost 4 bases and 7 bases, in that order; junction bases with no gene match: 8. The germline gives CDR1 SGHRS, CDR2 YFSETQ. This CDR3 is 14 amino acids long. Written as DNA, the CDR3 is TGCGCCAGCAGCCCCGGACAGGGGGTGAATGAGCAGTACTTC. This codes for CASSPGQGVNEQYF.

The CDR3 DNA is TGCAGCGTTGAGGGGGACAATGGCTACACCTTC. This gives the protein CSVEGDNGYTF. The J gene is TRBJ1-2, the V gene TRBV29-1, with a possible D match to TRBD1 (6 bases). Deletions cut 3 bases from V and 6 bases from J, with 8 bases between. The CDR3 has 11 amino acids. CDR1 and CDR2 from the germline V gene are SQVTM and ANQGSEA.

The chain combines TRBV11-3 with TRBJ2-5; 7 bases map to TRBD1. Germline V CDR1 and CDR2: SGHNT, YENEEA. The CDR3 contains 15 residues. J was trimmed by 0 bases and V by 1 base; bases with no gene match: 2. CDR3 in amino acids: CASSLGGQYQETQYF. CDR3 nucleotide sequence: TGTGCCAGCAGCTTAGGGGGACAGTACCAAGAGACCCAGTACTTC.

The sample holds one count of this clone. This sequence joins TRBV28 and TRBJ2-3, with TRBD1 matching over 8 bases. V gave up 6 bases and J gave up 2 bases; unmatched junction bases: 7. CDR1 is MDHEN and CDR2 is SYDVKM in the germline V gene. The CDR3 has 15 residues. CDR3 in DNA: TGTGCCAGCAGCTCGGACAGGGTATTCACAGATACGCAGTATTTT. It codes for CASSSDRVFTDTQYF.

CDR3 region: CASRLPRGGTEAFF. The DNA for the CDR3 is TGTGCCAGCAGACTACCCAGGGGGGGGACTGAAGCTTTCTTT. V and J are TRBV28 and TRBJ1-1; 7 positions match TRBD1. Germline V gene sequence: CDR1 MDHEN, CDR2 SYDVKM. The CDR3 covers 14 residues. J lost 5 bases, V lost 6 bases, and 9 bases had no gene match. Full variable domain (missing parts from reference TRBV28 and TRBJ1-1): DVKVTQSSRYLVKRTGEKVFLECVQDMDHENMFWYRQDPGLGLRLIYFSYDVKMKEKGDIPEGYSVSREKKERFSLILESASTNQTSMYLCASRLPRGGTEAFFGQGTRLTVV.

The CDR3 here is CASSLSGGLLTDTQYF. The CDR3 coding sequence is TGTGCCAGCAGCCTCTCAGGGGGCCTGCTTACAGATACGCAGTATTTT. The chain recombines TRBV5-8 with TRBJ2-3, with 8 bases matching TRBD1. Germline assignment: CDR1 SGHTS and CDR2 YDEGEE. This CDR3 region has 16 residues. The trim removed 4 bases at V and 3 bases at J, leaving 10 bases unmatched.

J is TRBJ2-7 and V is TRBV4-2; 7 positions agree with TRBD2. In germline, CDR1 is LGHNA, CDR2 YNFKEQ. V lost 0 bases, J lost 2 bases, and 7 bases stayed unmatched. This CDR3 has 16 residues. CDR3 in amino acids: CASSQDRETSPYEQYF. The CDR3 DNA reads TGTGCCAGCAGCCAAGATCGAGAGACTAGCCCCTACGAGCAGTACTTC.

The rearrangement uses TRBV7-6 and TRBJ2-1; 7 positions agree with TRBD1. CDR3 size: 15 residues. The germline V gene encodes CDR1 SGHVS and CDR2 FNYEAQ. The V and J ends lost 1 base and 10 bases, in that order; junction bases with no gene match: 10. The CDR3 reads CASSLGDRVPPEQFF. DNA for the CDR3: TGTGCCAGCAGCTTAGGGGACAGAGTCCCCCCGGAGCAGTTCTTC. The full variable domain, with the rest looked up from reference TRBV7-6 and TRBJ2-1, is GAGVSQSPRYKVTKRGQDVALRCDPISGHVSLYWYRQALGQGPEFLTYFNYEAQQDKSGLPNDRFSAERPEGSISTLTIQRTEQRDSAMYRCASSLGDRVPPEQFFGPGTRLTVL.

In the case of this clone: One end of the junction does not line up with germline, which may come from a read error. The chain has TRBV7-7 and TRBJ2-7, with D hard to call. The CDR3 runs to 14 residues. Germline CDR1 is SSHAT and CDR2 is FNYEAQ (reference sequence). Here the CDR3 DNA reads TGTGCTAGCAGCCCCGGCCCGGGTTCCTACGAGCAGTACTTC. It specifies CASSPGPGSYEQYF.

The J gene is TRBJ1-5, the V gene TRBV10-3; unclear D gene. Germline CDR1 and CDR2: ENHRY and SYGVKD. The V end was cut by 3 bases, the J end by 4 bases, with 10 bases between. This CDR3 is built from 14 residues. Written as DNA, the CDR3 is TGTGCCATCAGTGACCCCGGGTTGAATCAGCCCCAGCATTTT. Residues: CAISDPGLNQPQHF.

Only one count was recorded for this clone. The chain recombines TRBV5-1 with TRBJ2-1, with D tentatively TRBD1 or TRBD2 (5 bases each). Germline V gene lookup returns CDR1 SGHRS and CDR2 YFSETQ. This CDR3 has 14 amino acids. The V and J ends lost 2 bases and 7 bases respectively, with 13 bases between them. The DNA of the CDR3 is TGCGCCAGCAGCTTAGTGGGAGAGGGGAATGAGCAGTTCTTC. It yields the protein CASSLVGEGNEQFF.

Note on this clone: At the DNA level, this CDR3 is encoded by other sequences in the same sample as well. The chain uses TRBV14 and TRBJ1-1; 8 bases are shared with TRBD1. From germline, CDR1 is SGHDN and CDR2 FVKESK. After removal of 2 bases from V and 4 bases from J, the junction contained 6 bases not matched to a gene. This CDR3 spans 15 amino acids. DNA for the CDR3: TGTGCCAGCAGCCAAAAGGACAGGGAACGCACTGAAGCTTTCTTT. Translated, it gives CASSQKDRERTEAFF. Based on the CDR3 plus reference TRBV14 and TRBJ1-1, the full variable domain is EAGVTQFPSHSVIEKGQTVTLRCDPISGHDNLYWYRRVMGKEIKFLLHFVKESKQDESGMPNNRFLAERTGGTYSTLKVQPAELEDSGVYFCASSQKDRERTEAFFGQGTRLTVV.

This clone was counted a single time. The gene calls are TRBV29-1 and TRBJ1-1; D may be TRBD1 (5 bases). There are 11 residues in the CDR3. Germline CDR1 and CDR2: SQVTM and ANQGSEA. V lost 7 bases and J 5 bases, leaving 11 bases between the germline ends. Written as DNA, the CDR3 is TGCAGCGCTAGGGGAGGAACTGAAGCTTTCTTT. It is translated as CSARGGTEAFF.

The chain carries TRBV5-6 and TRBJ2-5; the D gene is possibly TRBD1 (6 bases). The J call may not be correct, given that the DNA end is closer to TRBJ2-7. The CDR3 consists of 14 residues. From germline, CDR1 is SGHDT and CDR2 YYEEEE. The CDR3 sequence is CASSDWTDSYEQYF. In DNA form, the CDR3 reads TGTGCCAGCAGCGATTGGACAGACTCCTACGAGCAGTACTTC.

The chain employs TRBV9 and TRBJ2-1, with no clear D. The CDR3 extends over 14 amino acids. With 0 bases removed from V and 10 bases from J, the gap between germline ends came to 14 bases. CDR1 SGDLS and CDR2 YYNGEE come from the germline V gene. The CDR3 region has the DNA TGTGCCAGCAGCGTAGATCCGGCTGTTAGGGAGCAGTTCTTC. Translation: CASSVDPAVREQFF.

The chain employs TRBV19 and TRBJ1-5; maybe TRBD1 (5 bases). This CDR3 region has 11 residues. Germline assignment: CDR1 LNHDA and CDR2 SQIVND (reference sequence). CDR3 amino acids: CATGGGQPQHF. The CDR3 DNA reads TGTGCAACGGGGGGAGGGCAGCCCCAGCATTTT. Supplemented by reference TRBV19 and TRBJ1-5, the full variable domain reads DGGITQSPKYLFRKEGQNVTLSCEQNLNHDAMYWYRQDPGQGLRLIYYSQIVNDFQKGDIAEGYSVSREKKESFPLTVTSAQKNPTAFYLCATGGGQPQHFGDGTRLSIL.

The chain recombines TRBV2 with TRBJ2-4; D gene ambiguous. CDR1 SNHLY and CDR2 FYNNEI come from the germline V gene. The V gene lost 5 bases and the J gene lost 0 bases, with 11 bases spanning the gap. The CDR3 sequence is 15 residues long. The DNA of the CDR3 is TGTGCCAGCAGTCTGGGCCTATTAGCCAAAAACATTCAGTACTTC. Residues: CASSLGLLAKNIQYF.

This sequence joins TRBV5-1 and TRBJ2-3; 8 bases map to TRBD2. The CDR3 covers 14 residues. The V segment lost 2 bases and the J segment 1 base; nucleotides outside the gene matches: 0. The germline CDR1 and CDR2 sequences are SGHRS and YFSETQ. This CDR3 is CASSFSGGTDTQYF. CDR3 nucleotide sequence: TGCGCCAGCAGCTTTAGCGGGGGCACAGATACGCAGTATTTT.

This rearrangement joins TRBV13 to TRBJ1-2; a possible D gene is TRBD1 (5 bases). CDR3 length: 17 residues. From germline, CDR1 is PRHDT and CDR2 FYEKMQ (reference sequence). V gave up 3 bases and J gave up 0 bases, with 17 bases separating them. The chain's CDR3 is CASSFGPGGDTNYGYTF. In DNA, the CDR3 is TGTGCCAGCAGCTTTGGCCCTGGGGGGGATACTAACTATGGCTACACCTTC. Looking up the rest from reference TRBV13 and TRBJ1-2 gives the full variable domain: AAGVIQSPRHLIKEKRETATLKCYPIPRHDTVYWYQQGPGQDPQFLISFYEKMQSDKGSIPDRFSAQQFSDYHSELNMSSLELGDSALYFCASSFGPGGDTNYGYTFGSGTRLTVV.

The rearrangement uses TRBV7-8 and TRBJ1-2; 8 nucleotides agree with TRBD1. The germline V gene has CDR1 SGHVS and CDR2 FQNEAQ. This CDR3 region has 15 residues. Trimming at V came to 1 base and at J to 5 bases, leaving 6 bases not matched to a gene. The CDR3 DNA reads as TGTGCCAGCAGCTTAGTGGCAGGGGGCGGGTATGGCTACACCTTC. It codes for CASSLVAGGGYGYTF.

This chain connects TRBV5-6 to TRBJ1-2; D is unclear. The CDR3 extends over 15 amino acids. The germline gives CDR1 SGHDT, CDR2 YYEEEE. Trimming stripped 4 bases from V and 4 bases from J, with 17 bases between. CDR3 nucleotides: TGTGCCAGCAGCCCCGACCTCGGGGAGGGCTATGGCTACACCTTC. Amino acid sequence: CASSPDLGEGYGYTF.

The CDR3: CASSPRATPYEQYF. The CDR3 DNA sequence: TGTGCCAGCAGCCCGCGGGCCACCCCCTACGAGCAGTACTTC. This rearrangement joins TRBV9 to TRBJ2-7, with D possibly being TRBD2 (5 bases). The CDR3 runs to 14 residues. Germline V gives CDR1 SGDLS, CDR2 YYNGEE. V was shortened by 4 bases and J by 2 bases, with 13 bases between the two germline ends. Full variable domain (rest looked up from reference TRBV9 and TRBJ2-7): DSGVTQTPKHLITATGQRVTLRCSPRSGDLSVYWYQQSLDQGLQFLIQYYNGEERAKGNILERFSAQQFPDLHSELNLSSLELGDSALYFCASSPRATPYEQYFGPGTRLTVT.

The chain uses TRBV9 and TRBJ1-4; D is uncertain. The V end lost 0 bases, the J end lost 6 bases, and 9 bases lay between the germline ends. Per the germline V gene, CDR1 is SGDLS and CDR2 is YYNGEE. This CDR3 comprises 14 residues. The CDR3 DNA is TGTGCCAGCAGCGTAGACGGGGTTCATGAAAAACTGTTTTTT. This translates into CASSVDGVHEKLFF.

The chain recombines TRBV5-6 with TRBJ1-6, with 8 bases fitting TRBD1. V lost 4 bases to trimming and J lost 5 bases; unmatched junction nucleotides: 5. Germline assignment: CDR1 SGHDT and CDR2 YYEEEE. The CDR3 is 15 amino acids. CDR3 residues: CASSLGTGHNSPLHF. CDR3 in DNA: TGTGCCAGCAGCCTCGGGACAGGACATAATTCACCCCTCCACTTT.

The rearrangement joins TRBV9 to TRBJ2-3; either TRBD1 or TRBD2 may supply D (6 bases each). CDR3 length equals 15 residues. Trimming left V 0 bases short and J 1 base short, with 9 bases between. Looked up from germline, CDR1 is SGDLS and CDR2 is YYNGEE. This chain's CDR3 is CASSVGGGRTDTQYF. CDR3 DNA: TGTGCCAGCAGCGTAGGAGGGGGGCGCACAGATACGCAGTATTTT.

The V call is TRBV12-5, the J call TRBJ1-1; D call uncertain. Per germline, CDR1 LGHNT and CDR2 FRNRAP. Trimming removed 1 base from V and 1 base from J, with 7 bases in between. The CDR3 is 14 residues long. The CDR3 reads CASGLDSRNTEAFF. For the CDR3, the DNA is TGTGCTAGTGGTTTGGACAGCAGGAACACTGAAGCTTTCTTT.

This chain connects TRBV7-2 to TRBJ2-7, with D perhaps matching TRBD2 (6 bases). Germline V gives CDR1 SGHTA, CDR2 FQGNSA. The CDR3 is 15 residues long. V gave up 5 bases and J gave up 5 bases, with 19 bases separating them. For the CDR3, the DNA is TGTGCCAGCAGCGGACGACTTGTCTCGGGGGACGAGCAGTACTTC. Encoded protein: CASSGRLVSGDEQYF.

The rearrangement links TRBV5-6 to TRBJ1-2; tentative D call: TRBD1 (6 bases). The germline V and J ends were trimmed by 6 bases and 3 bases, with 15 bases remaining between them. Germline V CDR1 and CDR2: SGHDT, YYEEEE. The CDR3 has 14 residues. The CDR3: CASTPTGADYGYTF. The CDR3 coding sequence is TGTGCCAGCACCCCGACGGGGGCGGACTATGGCTACACCTTC. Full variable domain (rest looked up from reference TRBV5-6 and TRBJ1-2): DAGVTQSPTHLIKTRGQQVTLRCSPKSGHDTVSWYQQALGQGPQFIFQYYEEEERQRGNFPDRFSGHQFPNYSSELNVNALLLGDSALYLCASTPTGADYGYTFGSGTRLTVV.

The CDR3 spells CASSQEAVGGTEAFF. DNA for the CDR3: TGTGCCAGCAGCCAAGAGGCGGTGGGCGGCACTGAAGCTTTCTTT. The chain uses TRBV14 and TRBJ1-1; D is undetermined. CDR3 length: 15 residues. The V end lost 0 bases, the J end lost 4 bases, and 12 bases lay between the germline ends. From germline, CDR1 is SGHDN and CDR2 FVKESK.

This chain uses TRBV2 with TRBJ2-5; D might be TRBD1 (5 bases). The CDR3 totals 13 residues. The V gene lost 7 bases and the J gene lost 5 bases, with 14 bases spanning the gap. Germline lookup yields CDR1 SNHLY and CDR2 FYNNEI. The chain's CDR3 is CASIEGVTETQYF. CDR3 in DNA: TGTGCCAGCATAGAAGGGGTCACCGAGACCCAGTACTTC.